The next 7 T cell receptor beta chains were all read from a single sample in a study of post-analysis software for immune sequencing data. Antigens for these TCRs are unknown. The library was made from cDNA and included unique molecular identifiers. TCRdb itself ran the PCR reads through MiXCR, one entry per CDR3 protein. The table records about 820,000 distinct CDR3 sequences, about 53% of them present only once. The study's findings and limits: Patients carried roughly five TRBV segments more frequently than controls did, and TRBV5-6, TRBV5-1 and TRBV20-1 were among them.

The sequenced sample consisted of blood. The receptors here all came from a girl aged 10 to 17 with multiple sclerosis.

The chain links TRBV7-6 to TRBJ2-6; the match to TRBD2 covers 8 bases. The CDR3 is 16 amino acids. Germline loops: CDR1 SGHVS, CDR2 FNYEAQ. J gave up 3 bases and V 4 bases, and 5 bases lay outside the gene matches. The CDR3 sequence: CASSSRLAFGANVLTF. In DNA form, the CDR3 reads TGTGCCAGCAGCTCTAGACTAGCGTTTGGGGCCAACGTCCTGACTTTC.

This clonotype turned up a few times. This rearrangement joins TRBV21-1 to TRBJ2-3; TRBD1 is taken as the D call from the table, unchecked against the DNA. TRBV21-1 is a pseudogene locus. This CDR3 spans 15 amino acids. The CDR3 region has the DNA TGTGCCAGCAGCACACGGACAGGCAGCACAGATACGCAGTATTTT. It encodes CASSTRTGSTDTQYF.

The rearrangement links TRBV3-1 to TRBJ2-1, with D perhaps assigned TRBD1 or TRBD2 (5 bases each). V was trimmed by 4 bases and J by 9 bases, leaving 10 bases between them. Germline-derived CDR1 and CDR2 are LGHDT and YNNKEL (reference sequence). The CDR3 is 12 residues long. This CDR3 reads CASSPGRREQFF. CDR3 bases: TGTGCCAGCAGCCCGGGACGTCGTGAGCAGTTCTTC.

This chain joins TRBV15 and TRBJ2-7, with D maybe TRBD2 (5 bases). From germline, CDR1 is LNHNV and CDR2 YYDKDF (reference sequence). The V end lost 2 bases, the J end lost 3 bases, and 11 bases lay between the germline ends. This CDR3 is built from 14 residues. CDR3 DNA: TGTGCCACCAGCAGATCGTGGGAGAACTACGAGCAGTACTTC. As protein: CATSRSWENYEQYF.

To note about this clonotype: One junction end does not reproduce the germline sequence, and a read error may be involved. The chain has TRBV5-5 and TRBJ2-1, with 11 positions matching TRBD2. CDR3 size: 16 residues. Germline V CDR1 and CDR2: SGHKS, YYEKEE (reference sequence). The CDR3 region is CASSLGGTSGYNEQFF. The CDR3 DNA follows: TGTGCCAGCAGTTTGGGCGGGACTAGCGGTTACAATGAGCAGTTCTTC.

The chain carries TRBV7-6 and TRBJ2-5; the match to TRBD1 covers 7 bases. CDR1 and CDR2 from the germline V gene are SGHVS and FNYEAQ. The CDR3 is made up of 17 amino acids. Germline trimming cut 5 bases from V and 5 bases from J; bases unmatched to any gene: 17. The chain's CDR3 is CASSHFRDSRNGETQYF. The CDR3 DNA reads as TGTGCCAGCAGCCATTTCAGGGACAGCAGAAACGGGGAGACCCAGTACTTC.

This clonotype was recorded a few times. The chain joins TRBV5-5 to TRBJ2-5; no firm D call. This CDR3 is 13 amino acids long. Per germline, CDR1 SGHKS and CDR2 YYEKEE (reference sequence). Trimming stripped 4 bases from V and 2 bases from J, with 9 bases between. CDR3 nucleotides: TGTGCCAGCAGCCCTCAATGGCAAGAGACCCAGTACTTC. Its translation: CASSPQWQETQYF.